This TCR beta chain was captured by sequencing in a study of blood T cell repertoires in COVID-19. About the research overall: The United States, Italy and Spain provided the acute and convalescent COVID-19 samples. In each case, the material was cDNA or gDNA derived from T cells, B-cell-depleted T cells, or PBMCs.

Methods used by the authors: Estimation of nucleated cell counts was performed using reference gene primer amplification. Generated by immunoSEQ multiplex PCR, the TCRdb table keeps only in-frame clones and is missing some. Clonal size and the V and J genes are those of that table, whereas D and trimming came from the DNA. The sample holds about 89,000 clones, 72% seen once. V lost 4 bases and J lost 4; bases outside the gene matches: 9. The CDR3 loop spans 15 amino acids. Per the germline V gene, CDR1 is KGHSH and CDR2 is LQKENI. The sequence was collected from a woman at least 80 years old with acute or convalescent COVID-19. What was sequenced was peripheral blood. The chain couples TRBV18 to TRBJ1-1; 7 bases are a match to TRBD1. DNA of the CDR3: TGTGCCAGCTCACGACTGACAGGGTTGAGCACTGAAGCTTTCTTT. Translating it yields CASSRLTGLSTEAFF.